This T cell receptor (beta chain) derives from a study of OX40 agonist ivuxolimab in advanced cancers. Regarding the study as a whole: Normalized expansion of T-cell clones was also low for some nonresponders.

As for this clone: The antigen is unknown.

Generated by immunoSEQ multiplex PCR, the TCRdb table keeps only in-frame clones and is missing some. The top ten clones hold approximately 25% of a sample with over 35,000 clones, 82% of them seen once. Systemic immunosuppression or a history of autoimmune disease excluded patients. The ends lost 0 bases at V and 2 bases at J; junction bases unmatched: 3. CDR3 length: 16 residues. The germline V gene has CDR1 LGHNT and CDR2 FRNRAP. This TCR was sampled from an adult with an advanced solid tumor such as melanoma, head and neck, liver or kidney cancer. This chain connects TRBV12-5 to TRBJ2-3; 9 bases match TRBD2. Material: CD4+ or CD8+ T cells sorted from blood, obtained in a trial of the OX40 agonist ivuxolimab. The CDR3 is CASGLVLAGHTDTQYF. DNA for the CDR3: TGTGCTAGTGGTTTGGTACTAGCGGGCCACACAGATACGCAGTATTTT.